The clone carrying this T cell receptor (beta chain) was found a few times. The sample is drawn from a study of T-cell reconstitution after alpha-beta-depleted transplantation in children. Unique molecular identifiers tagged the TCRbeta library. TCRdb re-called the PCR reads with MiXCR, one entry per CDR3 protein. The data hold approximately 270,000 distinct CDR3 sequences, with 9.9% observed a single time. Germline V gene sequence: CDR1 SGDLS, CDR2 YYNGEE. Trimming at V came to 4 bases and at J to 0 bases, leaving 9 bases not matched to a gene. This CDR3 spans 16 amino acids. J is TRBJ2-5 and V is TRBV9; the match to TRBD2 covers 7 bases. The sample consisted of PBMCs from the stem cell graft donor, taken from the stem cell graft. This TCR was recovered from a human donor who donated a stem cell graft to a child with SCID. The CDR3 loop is CASSTPTGRDQETQYF. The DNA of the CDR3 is TGTGCCAGCAGCACCCCCACGGGGAGGGACCAAGAGACCCAGTACTTC.